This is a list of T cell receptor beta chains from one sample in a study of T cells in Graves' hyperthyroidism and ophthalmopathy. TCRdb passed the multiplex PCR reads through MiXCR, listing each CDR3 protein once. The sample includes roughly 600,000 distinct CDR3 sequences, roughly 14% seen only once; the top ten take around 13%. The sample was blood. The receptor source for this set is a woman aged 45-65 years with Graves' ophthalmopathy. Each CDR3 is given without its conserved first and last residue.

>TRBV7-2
ASSQRLGADTQY
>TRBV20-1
SATSDSNSYEQY
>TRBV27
ASSFSSGEEFYEQY
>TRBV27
ASSFLPGELF
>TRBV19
ASSIVFQRTYEQY
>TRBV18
ASSPPVDRGRNNEQF
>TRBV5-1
ASSLLGLADYEQY
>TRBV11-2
ASSLDLGGGPYEQY
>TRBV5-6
ASSLAIDYNEQF
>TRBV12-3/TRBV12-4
ASSPGQTRVAYGYT
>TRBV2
ASSESRQKRYSGANVLT
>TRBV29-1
SVVRLEGRGLAERLEETQY
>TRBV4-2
ASSRSGTSGASSYNEQF
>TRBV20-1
SARDYYQETQY
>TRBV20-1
SAGEGLLNYGYT
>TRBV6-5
ASSYSASGSTDTQY
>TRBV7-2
ASSLTSWGTDTQY
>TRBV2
ASSELREQY
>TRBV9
ASSPSSWEYEQY
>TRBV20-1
SARDKRDYRNTDTQY
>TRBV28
ASTSGQGPRAF
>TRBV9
ASSVAAGPYEQY
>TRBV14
ASSQEIFGTRETQY
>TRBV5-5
ASSSPVHEQF
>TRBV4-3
ASSQDGGKTYEQY
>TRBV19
ASTLGQAAPYGYT
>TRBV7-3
ASSPTGSGSPDTQY
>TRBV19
ASSPGQVNEKLF
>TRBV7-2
ASSTGPPETQY
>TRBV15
ATSRRPGGGSYNEQF
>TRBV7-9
ASSEGQEYSNQPQH
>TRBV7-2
ASSLAVTGANQPQH
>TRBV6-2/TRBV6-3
ASSYEPPGSHRPSQETQY
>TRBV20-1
SARGPSGSSGELF